The rows below give T cell receptor beta chains drawn from one sample of a study of blood T cells in healthy people across ages. TCRdb passed the 5' RACE reads through MiXCR, listing each CDR3 protein once. Found here are about 580,000 distinct CDR3 sequences, 45% to 55% of them singletons; the top ten hold around 25%. Sequencing input: blood. These receptors were collected from a man aged 80 or over in good health. Each CDR3 is given with its conserved first and last residue. The D gene is left open where the match is weak. Clone size is not always given. Where it is, it says once, few, many or a class for expanded clones.

CDR3 DNA: TGCAGCGCCAGGGAGCCCACAGATACGCAGTATTTT
CDR3 protein: CSAREPTDTQYF
clone size: many
D gene: -
J gene: TRBJ2-3
V gene: TRBV20-1

CDR3 DNA: TGTGCCAACAGCCGCTCACCCAGCGGGACATACGAGCAGTACTTC
CDR3 protein: CANSRSPSGTYEQYF
clone size: -
D gene: -
J gene: TRBJ2-7
V gene: TRBV7-2

CDR3 DNA: TGTGCCATCAGTGAGGGAGGCTATGGCTACACCTTC
CDR3 protein: CAISEGGYGYTF
clone size: -
D gene: -
J gene: TRBJ1-2
V gene: TRBV10-3

CDR3 DNA: TGTGCCAGCAGCCAAGTTAGCGGGAGAAGAGTTCGTGAGCAGTTCTTC
CDR3 protein: CASSQVSGRRVREQFF
clone size: -
D gene: TRBD2
J gene: TRBJ2-1
V gene: TRBV3-1

CDR3 DNA: TGTGCCATCAGTGCGAGGGGGGGAGATACGCAGTATTTT
CDR3 protein: CAISARGGDTQYF
clone size: few
D gene: -
J gene: TRBJ2-3
V gene: TRBV10-3

CDR3 DNA: TGTGCCAGCACCTACAGGGGCTATGGCACTGAAGCTTTCTTT
CDR3 protein: CASTYRGYGTEAFF
clone size: few
D gene: TRBD1
J gene: TRBJ1-1
V gene: TRBV12-3/TRBV12-4

CDR3 DNA: TGCAGTGCTAGAGATCGAGCTTTAAGCTCCTACAATGAGCAGTTCTTC
CDR3 protein: CSARDRALSSYNEQFF
clone size: -
D gene: -
J gene: TRBJ2-1
V gene: TRBV20-1

CDR3 DNA: TGTGCCAGCAAAGAGACTAGCGGATTTAACATTCAGTACTTC
CDR3 protein: CASKETSGFNIQYF
clone size: -
D gene: TRBD2
J gene: TRBJ2-4
V gene: TRBV2

CDR3 DNA: TGTGCCAGCAGCTTATTAGCCCGAGGGAATGAGCAGTACTTC
CDR3 protein: CASSLLARGNEQYF
clone size: few
D gene: -
J gene: TRBJ2-5
V gene: TRBV7-9

CDR3 DNA: TGTGCCAGCAGTCCAACGCCATGGGGAATCGGGACTATCCGACGAGAAGAGACCCAGTACTTC
CDR3 protein: CASSPTPWGIGTIRREETQYF
clone size: few
D gene: TRBD2
J gene: TRBJ2-5
V gene: TRBV27

CDR3 DNA: TGTGCCAGCAGCTTAATCGGGACTAGCGGCCTCAATGAGCAGTTCTTC
CDR3 protein: CASSLIGTSGLNEQFF
clone size: few
D gene: TRBD2
J gene: TRBJ2-1
V gene: TRBV7-3

CDR3 DNA: TGTGCCACCAGCGAGCCCGGGGTAGCCCAAAACATTCAGTACTTC
CDR3 protein: CATSEPGVAQNIQYF
clone size: -
D gene: -
J gene: TRBJ2-4
V gene: TRBV15

CDR3 DNA: TGTGCCAGCAGCGTAGGGGGGGGACAGGGGACAGAAAAACTGTTTTTT
CDR3 protein: CASSVGGGQGTEKLFF
clone size: -
D gene: TRBD1
J gene: TRBJ1-4
V gene: TRBV12-3/TRBV12-4

CDR3 DNA: TGTGCCAGCTCACCCGGGACTAGCGGGTTGACCTACAATGAGCAGTTCTTC
CDR3 protein: CASSPGTSGLTYNEQFF
clone size: -
D gene: TRBD2
J gene: TRBJ2-1
V gene: TRBV18

CDR3 DNA: TGTGCCAGCAGCGCAAGGGACCTCCATGGCTACACCTTC
CDR3 protein: CASSARDLHGYTF
clone size: -
D gene: -
J gene: TRBJ1-2
V gene: TRBV7-9

CDR3 DNA: TGTGCCAGCAGCCCCCTAGCCGGACAGGGTGGAGGCTACACCTTC
CDR3 protein: CASSPLAGQGGGYTF
clone size: -
D gene: TRBD1
J gene: TRBJ1-2
V gene: TRBV3-1

CDR3 DNA: TGTGCCAGCAGCGGGACGCGCTTTAATGAAAAACTGTTTTTT
CDR3 protein: CASSGTRFNEKLFF
clone size: -
D gene: -
J gene: TRBJ1-4
V gene: TRBV7-9

CDR3 DNA: TGCAGTGCTATGTCACCGCTCAGTGTATCGCAGTTCTTC
CDR3 protein: CSAMSPLSVSQFF
clone size: -
D gene: -
J gene: TRBJ2-1
V gene: TRBV20-1

CDR3 DNA: TGTGCCAGCAGATTGAACACCGGGGAGCTGTTTTTT
CDR3 protein: CASRLNTGELFF
clone size: -
D gene: -
J gene: TRBJ2-2
V gene: TRBV27

CDR3 DNA: TGCAGTGCTGCGGGACGGCTGAACACCGGGGAGCTGTTTTTT
CDR3 protein: CSAAGRLNTGELFF
clone size: -
D gene: -
J gene: TRBJ2-2
V gene: TRBV20-1

CDR3 DNA: TGCAGTGCTAGGGATAGCGGGAGGCAATCCAATGAGCAGTACTTC
CDR3 protein: CSARDSGRQSNEQYF
clone size: -
D gene: TRBD2
J gene: TRBJ2-7
V gene: TRBV20-1

CDR3 DNA: TGCAGTGCTAGAGATCCAAGAGTAGCGGGTTCCCAAGAGACCCAGTACTTC
CDR3 protein: CSARDPRVAGSQETQYF
clone size: -
D gene: TRBD2
J gene: TRBJ2-5
V gene: TRBV20-1

CDR3 DNA: TGCGCCAGCAGCTTATACGTAGGTGACGGCTACACCTTC
CDR3 protein: CASSLYVGDGYTF
clone size: few
D gene: -
J gene: TRBJ1-2
V gene: TRBV5-1

CDR3 DNA: TGTGCCAGCAGCCAACACAGGCGCCCTGGCGAGCAGTACTTC
CDR3 protein: CASSQHRRPGEQYF
clone size: -
D gene: -
J gene: TRBJ2-7
V gene: TRBV3-1

CDR3 DNA: TGTGCCAGCAGCTCGACAGCAACTATTAGCTCCTACGAGCAGTACTTC
CDR3 protein: CASSSTATISSYEQYF
clone size: -
D gene: -
J gene: TRBJ2-7
V gene: TRBV7-2

CDR3 DNA: TGCGCCAGCAGCTTATCGGGGGACTACGAGCAGTACTTC
CDR3 protein: CASSLSGDYEQYF
clone size: -
D gene: -
J gene: TRBJ2-7
V gene: TRBV5-1

CDR3 DNA: TGCAGTGCTAGACCTAGCGCTGAGACCCAGTACTTC
CDR3 protein: CSARPSAETQYF
clone size: once
D gene: -
J gene: TRBJ2-5
V gene: TRBV20-1

CDR3 DNA: TGCGCCAGCAGCTTGACAGCCGGAGGACCCTACAATGAGCAGTTCTTC
CDR3 protein: CASSLTAGGPYNEQFF
clone size: -
D gene: -
J gene: TRBJ2-1
V gene: TRBV5-1

CDR3 DNA: TGTGCCAGCTTCCTAACACCCTTGAACACTGAAGCTTTCTTT
CDR3 protein: CASFLTPLNTEAFF
clone size: -
D gene: -
J gene: TRBJ1-1
V gene: TRBV12-3/TRBV12-4

CDR3 DNA: TGTGCCAGCAGCTTATTAAGCGGGAGTAACTTCGCAAATGAGCAGTTCTTC
CDR3 protein: CASSLLSGSNFANEQFF
clone size: few
D gene: TRBD2
J gene: TRBJ2-1
V gene: TRBV7-9

CDR3 DNA: TGTGCCAGCAGCGTAGGCAGGGGTGAAGCTTTCTTT
CDR3 protein: CASSVGRGEAFF
clone size: -
D gene: -
J gene: TRBJ1-1
V gene: TRBV7-2

CDR3 DNA: TGTGCCAGCAGCTCCAAACTAGCGGGGGGGCGGAATGAGCAGTTCTTC
CDR3 protein: CASSSKLAGGRNEQFF
clone size: -
D gene: TRBD2
J gene: TRBJ2-1
V gene: TRBV7-2

CDR3 DNA: TGCGCCAGCAGCTTGGGATCCCAATTCTATGGCTACACCTTC
CDR3 protein: CASSLGSQFYGYTF
clone size: few
D gene: -
J gene: TRBJ1-2
V gene: TRBV5-1

CDR3 DNA: TGTGCCAGCACCCAAGGGCGAGGAGCTAGTAATGAGCAGTTCTTC
CDR3 protein: CASTQGRGASNEQFF
clone size: -
D gene: -
J gene: TRBJ2-1
V gene: TRBV28

CDR3 DNA: TGCGCCAGCAGCTGGCAGGGTAACGAGCAGTACTTC
CDR3 protein: CASSWQGNEQYF
clone size: -
D gene: -
J gene: TRBJ2-7
V gene: TRBV5-1

CDR3 DNA: TGTGCCAGCAGTCTGGGACAACCGAGGAAAACAGATACGCAGTATTTT
CDR3 protein: CASSLGQPRKTDTQYF
clone size: -
D gene: -
J gene: TRBJ2-3
V gene: TRBV2

CDR3 DNA: TGTGCCAGCAGTTACTCGAGAGCGGGGGATCTGCCGTACTTC
CDR3 protein: CASSYSRAGDLPYF
clone size: -
D gene: TRBD2
J gene: TRBJ2-5
V gene: TRBV6-5

CDR3 DNA: TGTGCCAGCAGCAAGGGACGACGAATGGACGAGCAGTACTTC
CDR3 protein: CASSKGRRMDEQYF
clone size: -
D gene: -
J gene: TRBJ2-7
V gene: TRBV6-1

CDR3 DNA: TGTGCCAGCAGTTACGTAGGGATCTCTGGGGCCAACGTCCTGACTTTC
CDR3 protein: CASSYVGISGANVLTF
clone size: -
D gene: -
J gene: TRBJ2-6
V gene: TRBV6-2/TRBV6-3

CDR3 DNA: TGTGCCAGCAGGAGACAGGGGGGGAGGGAACAAGAGACCCAGTACTTC
CDR3 protein: CASRRQGGREQETQYF
clone size: few
D gene: TRBD1
J gene: TRBJ2-5
V gene: TRBV11-1

CDR3 DNA: TGTGCCAGCAGCTTATCAGCGGGGGATAGGCGTGGCTACACCTTC
CDR3 protein: CASSLSAGDRRGYTF
clone size: -
D gene: -
J gene: TRBJ1-2
V gene: TRBV7-2

CDR3 DNA: TGTGCCAGCAGCCATCTTCAGGGAGGCACCGGGGAGCTGTTTTTT
CDR3 protein: CASSHLQGGTGELFF
clone size: -
D gene: -
J gene: TRBJ2-2
V gene: TRBV14

CDR3 DNA: TGCGCCAGCAGCCCGACCTCTGGACAGGGCTACGAGCAGTACTTC
CDR3 protein: CASSPTSGQGYEQYF
clone size: -
D gene: TRBD1
J gene: TRBJ2-7
V gene: TRBV4-1

CDR3 DNA: TGCGCCAGCAGCCAAGATCCGACAGGGGATTTCTATGGCTACACCTTC
CDR3 protein: CASSQDPTGDFYGYTF
clone size: -
D gene: TRBD1
J gene: TRBJ1-2
V gene: TRBV4-3

CDR3 DNA: TGCAGCGCCCAGATCGGCGGGAGTACAGATACGCAGTATTTT
CDR3 protein: CSAQIGGSTDTQYF
clone size: many
D gene: TRBD2
J gene: TRBJ2-3
V gene: TRBV29-1

CDR3 DNA: TGCAGTGCCTCCTCCGGCCGCCTGGGGAATGAGCAGTTCTTC
CDR3 protein: CSASSGRLGNEQFF
clone size: few
D gene: -
J gene: TRBJ2-1
V gene: TRBV20-1

CDR3 DNA: TGCAGCGTGAGGGGGACAGGGAACCCAGATACGCAGTATTTT
CDR3 protein: CSVRGTGNPDTQYF
clone size: -
D gene: TRBD1
J gene: TRBJ2-3
V gene: TRBV29-1

CDR3 DNA: TGTGCCAGCAGCCCACTAAGGGACGGCACCTACGAGCAGTACTTC
CDR3 protein: CASSPLRDGTYEQYF
clone size: -
D gene: -
J gene: TRBJ2-7
V gene: TRBV9

CDR3 DNA: TGTGCCAGCAGCGCCGGGCCCCAGCCCTACAATGAGCAGTACTTC
CDR3 protein: CASSAGPQPYNEQYF
clone size: -
D gene: -
J gene: TRBJ2-5
V gene: TRBV7-9

CDR3 DNA: TGTGCCAGCCGGCAGGGGGAAGAGACCCAGTACTTC
CDR3 protein: CASRQGEETQYF
clone size: few
D gene: TRBD1
J gene: TRBJ2-5
V gene: TRBV28

CDR3 DNA: TGTGCCAGCAGCGGCGGGGGTTTAAGCGCTTTCGGGGAGACCCAGTACTTC
CDR3 protein: CASSGGGLSAFGETQYF
clone size: few
D gene: TRBD2
J gene: TRBJ2-5
V gene: TRBV5-5

CDR3 DNA: TGCAGTGCTAGAGATTTCGGGGCAAGCTATGGCTACACCTTC
CDR3 protein: CSARDFGASYGYTF
clone size: -
D gene: -
J gene: TRBJ1-2
V gene: TRBV20-1

CDR3 DNA: TGCAGTGGCCGCAGGGGCCCTCCGGACGGCTACACCTTC
CDR3 protein: CSGRRGPPDGYTF
clone size: -
D gene: -
J gene: TRBJ1-2
V gene: TRBV20-1

CDR3 DNA: TGCAGCGTTGAATCCCCCCCGGGCAACAATGAGCAGTTCTTC
CDR3 protein: CSVESPPGNNEQFF
clone size: many
D gene: -
J gene: TRBJ2-1
V gene: TRBV29-1

CDR3 DNA: TGTGCCAGCAGCACGTGGGGGCGCGACGAGCAGTACTTC
CDR3 protein: CASSTWGRDEQYF
clone size: -
D gene: -
J gene: TRBJ2-7
V gene: TRBV27